The source of this T cell receptor (beta chain) is a study of blood T cell repertoires in COVID-19. Study as a whole: From T cells, B-cell-depleted T cells, or PBMCs came the material, which was cDNA or gDNA.

As handled by the study authors: Using reference gene primer amplification, nucleated cell counts were estimated. Produced via immunoSEQ multiplex PCR; TCRdb's table is partial and in-frame only. V, J and clone size are taken as reported in that table, and D and trimming were inferred from the DNA itself. The data show about 250,000 clones, with 88% seen just once and 3% held by the top ten. All enrollees were roughly 18 to 90 years old and from some 24 US areas. CDR3 size: 16 residues. Trimming cost V 5 bases and J 0 bases, with 13 bases left between them. From germline, CDR1 is LNHDA and CDR2 SQIVND (reference sequence).

This chain uses TRBV19 with TRBJ2-2; possible D gene TRBD1, 7 bases. Sequencing was performed on PBMCs or T cells enriched from blood (not recorded which). The sequence was collected from a woman aged 45-59 years who had recovered from COVID-19. The CDR3 is CASSRGTVPNTGELFF. CDR3 sequence (DNA): TGTGCCAGTAGTCGGGGGACAGTACCGAACACCGGGGAGCTGTTTTTT.